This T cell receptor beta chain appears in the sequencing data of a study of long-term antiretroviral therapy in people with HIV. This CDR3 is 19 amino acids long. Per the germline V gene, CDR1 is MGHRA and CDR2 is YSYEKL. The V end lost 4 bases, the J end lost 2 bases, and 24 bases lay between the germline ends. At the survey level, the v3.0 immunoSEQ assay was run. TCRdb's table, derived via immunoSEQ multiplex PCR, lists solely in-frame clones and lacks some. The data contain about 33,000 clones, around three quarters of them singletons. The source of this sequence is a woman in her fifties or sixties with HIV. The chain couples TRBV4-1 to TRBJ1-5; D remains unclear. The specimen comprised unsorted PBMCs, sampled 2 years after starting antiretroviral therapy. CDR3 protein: CASSPGPGRGKVGNQPQHF. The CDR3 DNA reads TGCGCCAGCAGCCCCGGACCTGGGAGAGGGAAGGTCGGCAATCAGCCCCAGCATTTT.